Each of the 8 T cell receptor beta chains below was sequenced from the same sample in a study of blood T cell repertoires in COVID-19. Only in-frame clones appear in the TCRdb table, and some are missing; sequencing was by immunoSEQ multiplex PCR. The sample includes about 200,000 clones, 88% of them seen just once. Sequencing used peripheral blood. These receptors were obtained from a middle-aged man with active or convalescent COVID-19.

The J gene is TRBJ2-5, the V gene TRBV28; 7 bases are shared with TRBD2. Germline CDR1 and CDR2: MDHEN and SYDVKM. Germline trimming cut 5 bases from V and 7 bases from J; bases unmatched to any gene: 10. The CDR3 is made up of 14 amino acids. The CDR3 sequence: CASSVTGGHRTQYF. CDR3 in DNA: TGTGCCAGCAGTGTTACGGGAGGCCACAGGACCCAGTACTTC.

In nucleotides, the CDR3 is TGTGCCAGCAGGAAGACGACGCAAACTAATGGTATGAACACTGAAGCTTTCTTT. Translated, it gives CASRKTTQTNGMNTEAFF. The chain uses TRBV27 and TRBJ1-1, with D uncertain. Per the germline V gene, CDR1 is MNHEY and CDR2 is SMNVEV (reference sequence). The V and J ends lost 6 bases and 0 bases respectively, with 23 bases between them. The CDR3 extends over 18 amino acids.

This rearrangement joins TRBV2 to TRBJ2-2; 7 bases match TRBD1. The trim removed 2 bases at V and 4 bases at J, leaving 10 bases unmatched. The CDR3 is 17 residues long. Germline V gene sequence: CDR1 SNHLY, CDR2 FYNNEI. In DNA form, the CDR3 reads TGTGCCAGCAGTGAAACGAGGGGGCTGCTGAGCACCGGGGAGCTGTTTTTT. This translates into CASSETRGLLSTGELFF.

DNA of the CDR3: TGTGCCAGCAGTCCCCCCAGGGGGGTGTTCACTGAAGCTTTCTTT. It yields the protein CASSPPRGVFTEAFF. V and J are TRBV28 and TRBJ1-1; 7 nucleotides match TRBD1. Germline V CDR1 and CDR2: MDHEN, SYDVKM. The CDR3 spans 15 residues. Unmatched junction bases numbered 10, after V lost 5 bases and J lost 4 bases.

The chain employs TRBV5-1 and TRBJ2-1, with 7 bases that match TRBD1. The germline V gene encodes CDR1 SGHRS and CDR2 YFSETQ. With 3 bases clipped from V and 0 bases from J, the junction kept 9 bases outside the gene matches. The CDR3 contains 17 residues. The CDR3 loop reads CASSSGDRPSSYNEQFF. CDR3 in DNA: TGCGCCAGCAGCTCTGGGGACAGACCTAGCTCCTACAATGAGCAGTTCTTC.

The chain employs TRBV11-3 and TRBJ2-6; a possible D gene is TRBD2 (5 bases). Germline lookup yields CDR1 SGHNT and CDR2 YENEEA. This CDR3 is built from 13 residues. V dropped 9 bases and J dropped 0 bases, with 6 bases sitting between them. CDR3 residues: CASRDSGANVLTF. The CDR3 DNA sequence: TGTGCCAGTCGGGACTCTGGGGCCAACGTCCTGACTTTC. Full variable domain (missing parts from reference TRBV11-3 and TRBJ2-6): EAGVVQSPRYKIIEKKQPVAFWCNPISGHNTLYWYLQNLGQGPELLIRYENEEAVDDSQLPKDRFSAERLKGVDSTLKIQPAELGDSAVYLCASRDSGANVLTFGAGSRLTVL.

J is TRBJ2-1 and V is TRBV5-1; 14 nucleotides agree with TRBD2. The J segment lost 2 bases and the V segment lost 3 bases, leaving 4 bases of the junction unmatched. The CDR3 spans 17 residues. Germline loops: CDR1 SGHRS, CDR2 YFSETQ. Here the CDR3 DNA reads TGCGCCAGCAGCTCGAGGACTAGCGGGGGGACCTACAATGAGCAGTTCTTC. Translation: CASSSRTSGGTYNEQFF.

The chain employs TRBV25-1 and TRBJ2-1; perhaps TRBD2 as D (5 bases). This CDR3 comprises 15 residues. Trimming removed 3 bases from V and 0 bases from J, with 9 bases in between. Germline V gene data show CDR1 as MGHDK and CDR2 as SYGVNS. The CDR3 region has the DNA TGTGCCAGCAGTGATAGGAGGAGCTCCTACAATGAGCAGTTCTTC. Amino acid sequence: CASSDRRSSYNEQFF.